This T cell receptor beta chain was sequenced during a study of shared clonotypes between healthy human individuals. For the study at large: Researchers drew samples from two women and a few men aged 18 to 49.

All donors qualified as healthy HIV-negative adults and had experienced no recent acute infections or vaccinations. The study, taken as a whole, reports: Memory subsets generally showed smaller estimated richness than naive subsets did.

Per the germline V gene, CDR1 is KGHSH and CDR2 is LQKENI. This CDR3 has 17 amino acids. V was clipped by 4 bases and J by 3 bases, with 18 bases between them. Method: immunoSEQ multiplex PCR; TCRdb's copy keeps in-frame clones and lacks some. The sample carries under 1,900,000 clones, around 98.5% recorded once. As to this clone: The antigen is unknown.

The sequence derives from a young man in good health. Source material: naive CD4+ T cells sorted from blood. Stated subset: CD45RA+ positively selected. The chain has TRBV18 and TRBJ1-4, with a possible D match to TRBD1 (5 bases). The CDR3 DNA is TGTGCCAGCTCACGATGGAGGTCTGGGGCCTCTAATGAAAAACTGTTTTTT. Translated, it gives CASSRWRSGASNEKLFF.